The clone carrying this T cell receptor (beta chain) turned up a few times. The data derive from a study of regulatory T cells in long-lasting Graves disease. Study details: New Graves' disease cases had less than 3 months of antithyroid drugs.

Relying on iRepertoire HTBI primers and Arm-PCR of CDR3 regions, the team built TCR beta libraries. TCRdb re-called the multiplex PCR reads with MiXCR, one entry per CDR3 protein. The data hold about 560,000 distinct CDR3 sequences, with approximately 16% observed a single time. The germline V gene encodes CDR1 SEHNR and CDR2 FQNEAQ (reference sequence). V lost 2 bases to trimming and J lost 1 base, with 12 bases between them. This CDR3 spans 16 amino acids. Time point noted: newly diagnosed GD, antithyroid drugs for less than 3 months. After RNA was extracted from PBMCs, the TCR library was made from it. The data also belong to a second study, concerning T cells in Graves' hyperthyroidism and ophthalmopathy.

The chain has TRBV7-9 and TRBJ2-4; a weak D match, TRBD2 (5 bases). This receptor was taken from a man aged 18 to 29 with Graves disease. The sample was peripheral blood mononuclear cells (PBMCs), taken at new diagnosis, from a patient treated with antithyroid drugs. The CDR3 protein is CASSLWGAPAKNIQYF. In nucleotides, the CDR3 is TGTGCCAGCAGCTTATGGGGAGCCCCGGCCAAAAACATTCAGTACTTC.